The rows below give T cell receptor beta chains drawn from one sample of a study of Tregs in tolerant kidney transplant recipients. The repertoire was sequenced with immunoSEQ multiplex PCR; TCRdb's copy has only in-frame clones and lacks some. This repertoire shows around 77,000 clones, less than 98% found once; its top ten account for approximately 0.56%. This sample comprised CD4+ T cells from blood, obtained before the transplant. Receptor source: a human donor who received a combined kidney and bone marrow transplant. Both conserved end residues are part of each CDR3. D genes are given only for firm matches. The size entry is marked missing in some rows and otherwise reads once, few, many or a size class.

abundance	v_gene	j_gene	d_gene	len	CDR3nt	CDR3aa
-	TRBV27	TRBJ1-2	-	14	TGTGCCAGCAGTCCTTCAGGGCATAACTATGGCTACACCTTC	CASSPSGHNYGYTF
-	TRBV2	TRBJ2-1	TRBD2	14	TGTGCCAGCAGTAGCGGGAGGGCCATCAATGAGCAGTTCTTC	CASSSGRAINEQFF
-	TRBV9	TRBJ1-2	-	14	TGTGCCAGCAGCGTAGGAGGACTCAGGCTTGGCTACACCTTC	CASSVGGLRLGYTF
-	TRBV30	TRBJ2-6	TRBD1	14	TGTGCCTGGAGGGACAGGGCTGGGGCCAACGTCCTGACTTTC	CAWRDRAGANVLTF
-	TRBV6-5	TRBJ1-2	-	13	TGTGCCAGCAGTTACTCGCGAAACTATGGCTACACCTTC	CASSYSRNYGYTF
-	TRBV27	TRBJ1-1	TRBD1	14	TGTGCCAGCGGATTCTGGGACAGGGGCTCTGAAGCTTTCTTT	CASGFWDRGSEAFF
-	TRBV5-4	TRBJ2-7	-	14	TGTGCCAGCAGCCCCCGAGGACAGACCTACGAGCAGTACTTC	CASSPRGQTYEQYF
-	TRBV11-3	TRBJ1-4	-	15	TGTGCCAGCAGCCCCGGGGGAGGGGGAGAAGAAAAACTGTTTTTT	CASSPGGGGEEKLFF
-	TRBV30	TRBJ1-1	-	13	TGTGCCAGCGAGGGAATACGGAACACTGAAGCTTTCTTT	CASEGIRNTEAFF
-	TRBV15	TRBJ2-5	-	15	TGTGCCACCAGCAAGGGGGGGGGTGTAAAGGGGACCCAGTACTTC	CATSKGGGVKGTQYF
-	TRBV5-1	TRBJ1-1	-	15	TGCGCCAGCAGCTTGTATAGGGGTGTGAACACTGAAGCTTTCTTT	CASSLYRGVNTEAFF
-	TRBV19	TRBJ2-2	-	14	TGTGCCAGTAGTATCCGGGAACAAGGCGGGGAGCTGTTTTTT	CASSIREQGGELFF
-	TRBV4-3	TRBJ2-7	TRBD2	14	TGCGCCAGCAGCCGGGGACCCGGGAGGCGGGAGCAGTACTTC	CASSRGPGRREQYF
-	TRBV11-1	TRBJ1-1	TRBD1	15	TGTGCCAGCAGCCAGGGACAGGGTTTGAACACTGAAGCTTTCTTT	CASSQGQGLNTEAFF
-	TRBV7-3	TRBJ2-3	TRBD2	14	TGTGCCAGCAGCTCCGGACTAGTCGCAGATACGCAGTATTTT	CASSSGLVADTQYF
-	TRBV7-2	TRBJ2-1	-	14	TGTGCCAGCAGCGAACCTAATAGCGATCGGGAGCAGTTCTTC	CASSEPNSDREQFF
once	TRBV5-8	TRBJ2-7	TRBD1	16	TGTGCCAGCAGCTTGATCTCCGGGACAGGGCGGCACGAGCAGTACTTC	CASSLISGTGRHEQYF
-	TRBV11-2	TRBJ2-7	TRBD1	13	TGTGCCAGCAGCAGGGACAGGGACTACGAGCAGTACTTC	CASSRDRDYEQYF
-	TRBV2	TRBJ2-7	TRBD2	16	TGTGCCAGCAGTGAATCAGGAGGGCTAGCGGGGGGCGAGCAGTACTTC	CASSESGGLAGGEQYF
-	TRBV7-3	TRBJ2-3	-	16	TGTGCCAGCAGCTTAAGCGGCTCCACTAGCACAGATACGCAGTATTTT	CASSLSGSTSTDTQYF
-	TRBV2	TRBJ1-2	TRBD1	16	TGTGCCAGCAGTACGACAGGGGGCTCGGGTAACTATGGCTACACCTTC	CASSTTGGSGNYGYTF
-	TRBV7-3	TRBJ2-7	TRBD1	13	TGTGCCAGCAGCCCCCGGACAGGCAAGGAGCAGTACTTC	CASSPRTGKEQYF
-	TRBV7-9	TRBJ2-1	TRBD2	14	TGTGCCAGCACCCGGGCGGGAGACTACAATGAGCAGTTCTTC	CASTRAGDYNEQFF
-	TRBV5-1	TRBJ1-5	-	14	TGCGCCAGCAGCTTGGGAATTCAGGGGCAGCCCCAGCATTTT	CASSLGIQGQPQHF
once	TRBV5-1	TRBJ2-5	TRBD1	14	TGCGCCAGCAGCGCTACAGGGGGCCAAGAGACCCAGTACTTC	CASSATGGQETQYF
-	TRBV7-9	TRBJ2-7	-	15	TGTGCCAGCAGCTTAGCAGGGGCCGGAGTCTACGAGCAGTACTTC	CASSLAGAGVYEQYF
-	TRBV18	TRBJ1-1	-	15	TGTGCCAGCTCACCACCGAAGACAGCGAACACTGAAGCTTTCTTT	CASSPPKTANTEAFF
-	TRBV7-2	TRBJ2-7	-	14	TGTGCCAGCAGCCAGGACAGATACTCCTACGAGCAGTACTTC	CASSQDRYSYEQYF
-	TRBV7-9	TRBJ1-1	-	16	TGTGCCAGCAGCTCGCGCGACCAGGGTATGAACACTGAAGCTTTCTTT	CASSSRDQGMNTEAFF
-	TRBV29-1	TRBJ2-2	TRBD1	13	TGCGGAGGGGGACAGGGAAACACCGGGGAGCTGTTTTTT	CGGGQGNTGELFF
once	TRBV2	TRBJ1-3	-	14	TGTGCCAGCACTAGGCTTAACTCTGGAAACACCATATATTTT	CASTRLNSGNTIYF
-	TRBV19	TRBJ2-7	TRBD2	15	TGTGCCAGTAGTAAAGTAGCGGGGGGCTCCTACGAGCAGTACTTC	CASSKVAGGSYEQYF
-	TRBV15	TRBJ2-7	-	17	TGTGCCACCAGCGAAGGAGAGGCGGATCTATACTCCTACGAGCAGTACTTC	CATSEGEADLYSYEQYF
-	TRBV7-9	TRBJ1-3	TRBD1	16	TGTGCCAGCAGCTTAGCGGGGGACAGCTCTGGAAACACCATATATTTT	CASSLAGDSSGNTIYF
once	TRBV5-4	TRBJ2-5	-	15	TGTGCCAGCAGCCCACCCGACACAACCGGAGAGACCCAGTACTTC	CASSPPDTTGETQYF
few	TRBV9	TRBJ1-1	-	14	TGTGCCAGCAGCGTAAGTAGCCTGAACACTGAAGCTTTCTTT	CASSVSSLNTEAFF
-	TRBV5-4	TRBJ2-2	-	14	TGTGCCAGCAGCTTGGTCGCCGCGACCGGGGAGCTGTTTTTT	CASSLVAATGELFF
-	TRBV9	TRBJ2-1	TRBD2	14	TGTGCCAGCAGCGTGCGACTAGCGGGCTACACCCTGTTCTTC	CASSVRLAGYTLFF
once	TRBV4-2	TRBJ1-1	-	15	TGTGCCAGCAGCATCAACGGGGTTTCGAACACTGAAGCTTTCTTT	CASSINGVSNTEAFF
-	TRBV9	TRBJ2-7	-	14	TGTGCCAGCAGCCCGTCGGGGGGCTGGAACGAGCAGTACTTC	CASSPSGGWNEQYF
-	TRBV18	TRBJ2-7	TRBD1	20	TGTGCCAGCTCAACAGGACAGGGGATGAACGGGGCCCCTCTGGGGGACGAGCAGTACTTC	CASSTGQGMNGAPLGDEQYF
-	TRBV28	TRBJ2-5	-	13	TGTGCCAGCAGTTTACAGGGCAGTGGGACCCAGTACTTC	CASSLQGSGTQYF
-	TRBV7-2	TRBJ2-3	TRBD2	16	TGTGCCAGCAGCCCTTTCCGGGGCGGGGGACGTTATACGCAGTATTTT	CASSPFRGGGRYTQYF
-	TRBV4-1	TRBJ1-2	-	15	TGCGCCAGCAGCCGAGGGTCACGGGGAGACTATGGCTACACCTTC	CASSRGSRGDYGYTF
once	TRBV5-1	TRBJ1-3	TRBD1	15	TGCGCCAGCAGGAGTACAGGGGTTTCTGGAAACACCATATATTTT	CASRSTGVSGNTIYF
-	TRBV15	TRBJ2-1	TRBD2	19	TGTGCCACCAGCAGAGCGGGGACTAGCGGGATAGGCTCCTACAATGAGCAGTTCTTC	CATSRAGTSGIGSYNEQFF
-	TRBV2	TRBJ2-1	TRBD2	15	TGTGCCAGCAGTCCTCTAGCGGGGGGGCTTAATGAGCAGTTCTTC	CASSPLAGGLNEQFF
-	TRBV7-8	TRBJ1-1	-	16	TGTGCCAGCAGCTTAGAGTGGGGGGGGCAATGGGGAAAAGCTTTCTTT	CASSLEWGGQWGKAFF
-	TRBV18	TRBJ1-1	-	14	TGTGCCAGCTCACCCGCTTGGGGAGGGAATGAAGCTTTCTTT	CASSPAWGGNEAFF
-	TRBV28	TRBJ2-2	TRBD2	16	TGTGCCAGCAGTTTAACCCTAGCGGGTCGTACCGGGGAGCTGTTTTTT	CASSLTLAGRTGELFF
-	TRBV2	TRBJ1-5	TRBD1	15	TGTGCCAGCAGGGTTGGACAGGTCTACAATCAGCCCCAGCATTTT	CASRVGQVYNQPQHF
-	TRBV29-1	TRBJ2-2	TRBD1	14	TGCAGCGTAGCACGGACAGGAAACACCGGGGAGCTGTTTTTT	CSVARTGNTGELFF
-	TRBV30	TRBJ1-3	-	13	TGTGCCTGGAGTGTATGGGGCACAAACACCATATATTTT	CAWSVWGTNTIYF
-	TRBV6-5	TRBJ2-1	-	15	TGTGCCAGCAGCGACAATCAGGGTGGGCGGAATGAGCAGTTCTTC	CASSDNQGGRNEQFF